Below, 4 T cell receptor beta chains from the same sample are listed, as sequenced in a study of T cell repertoires in aging, cancer and after chemotherapy. A mixed TRB-A/B primer pool amplified rearranged TRB by multiplex touch-down PCR. Using its own MiXCR run on the multiplex PCR reads, TCRdb lists one record per CDR3 protein. The sample contains fewer than 10,000 distinct CDR3 sequences, roughly two fifths of which appear only once. Peripheral blood genomic DNA, not sorted cells or RNA, was the template. Sample: blood. Source of these receptors: a human donor with a solid tumor.

The gene calls are TRBV12-3 or TRBV12-4 and TRBJ2-3; 8 nucleotides agree with TRBD2. V lost 5 bases to trimming and J lost 1 base; unmatched junction nucleotides: 5. The CDR3 is 15 amino acids. The chain's CDR3 is CASSRSGSGTDTQYF. The CDR3 bases are TGTGCCAGCAGTAGAAGCGGGAGTGGCACAGATACGCAGTATTTT.

This chain connects TRBV18 to TRBJ1-5; D ambiguous. V gave up 2 bases and J gave up 2 bases, with 4 bases separating them. Germline V gene sequence: CDR1 KGHSH, CDR2 LQKENI. The CDR3 spans 13 residues. CDR3 sequence reads: CASSPGGNQPQHF. The CDR3 region has the DNA TGTGCCAGCTCACCAGGGGGCAATCAGCCCCAGCATTTT.

CDR3 residues: CASRGGIHEQYF. CDR3 bases: TGTGCCAGCAGGGGGGGCATCCACGAGCAGTACTTC. V and J are TRBV6-5 and TRBJ2-7; TRBD1 or TRBD2 may be the D gene (6 bases each). The CDR3 extends over 12 amino acids. With 6 bases removed from V and 5 bases from J, the gap between germline ends came to 11 bases. CDR1 and CDR2 (germline): MNHEY, SVGAGI.

This clonotype is medium-sized by share. The V and J genes are TRBV11-3 and TRBJ2-1; 7 bases fit TRBD2. V dropped 6 bases and J dropped 10; count of bases not matched to a gene: 6. CDR3 length: 12 residues. CDR1 and CDR2 (germline): SGHNT, YENEEA. Here the CDR3 reads CASSPSGREQFF. The CDR3 DNA reads as TGTGCCAGCAGTCCTAGCGGAAGGGAGCAGTTCTTC.